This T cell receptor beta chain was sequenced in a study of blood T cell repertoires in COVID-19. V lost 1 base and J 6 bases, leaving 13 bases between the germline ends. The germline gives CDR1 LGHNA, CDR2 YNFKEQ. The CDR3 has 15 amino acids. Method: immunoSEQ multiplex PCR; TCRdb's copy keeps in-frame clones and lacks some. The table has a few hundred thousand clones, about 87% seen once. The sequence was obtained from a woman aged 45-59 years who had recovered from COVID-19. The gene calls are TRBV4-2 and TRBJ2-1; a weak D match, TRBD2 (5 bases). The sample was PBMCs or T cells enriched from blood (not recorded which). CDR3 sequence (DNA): TGTGCCAGCAGCCAAGCTGGCAGCGGACCCAATGAGCAGTTCTTC. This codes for CASSQAGSGPNEQFF.